Listed below are T cell receptor beta chains from one sample, sequenced in a study of shared clonotypes between healthy human individuals. Clones were read by immunoSEQ multiplex PCR, and TCRdb kept only the in-frame ones, dropping some. The sample shows 2.5 million or so clones, around 90% of them seen only once. Sequenced input: naive CD4+ T cells sorted from blood. The receptors here all came from a man between 18 and 29 years old in good health. Each CDR3 is given with its conserved first and last residue. Fields, in order: V gene, clone size, J gene, D gene, CDR3 protein, CDR3 DNA. The D gene is left open where the match is weak. Size is stated for part of the rows, as once, few or many counts, or as a class when the clone is expanded.

v_call: TRBV30
clone_size: .
j_call: TRBJ2-2
d_call: .
cdr3_aa: CAWSRQNTGELFF
cdr3_nt: TGTGCCTGGAGTAGACAGAACACCGGGGAGCTGTTTTTT

v_call: TRBV6-6
clone_size: once
j_call: TRBJ2-7
d_call: .
cdr3_aa: CASSPQAAGKDEQYF
cdr3_nt: TGTGCCAGCAGTCCCCAGGCCGCAGGCAAGGACGAGCAGTACTTC

v_call: TRBV7-9
clone_size: .
j_call: TRBJ2-7
d_call: TRBD1
cdr3_aa: CASSLRQGRDYEQYF
cdr3_nt: TGTGCCAGCAGCCTCCGACAGGGCCGAGACTACGAGCAGTACTTC

v_call: TRBV2
clone_size: .
j_call: TRBJ1-6
d_call: .
cdr3_aa: CASRGIDNSPLHF
cdr3_nt: TGTGCCAGCAGGGGCATAGATAATTCACCCCTCCACTTT

v_call: TRBV1
clone_size: .
j_call: TRBJ2-4
d_call: .
cdr3_aa: CTSKGQGIVAKNIQYF
cdr3_nt: TGCACCAGCAAGGGACAGGGGATTGTAGCCAAAAACATTCAGTACTTC

v_call: TRBV25-1
clone_size: .
j_call: TRBJ1-4
d_call: TRBD1
cdr3_aa: CASSGPGQGGEKLFF
cdr3_nt: TGTGCCAGCAGTGGGCCGGGACAGGGGGGGGAAAAACTGTTTTTT

v_call: TRBV28
clone_size: .
j_call: TRBJ1-4
d_call: TRBD1
cdr3_aa: CASSPRTGQVNEKLFF
cdr3_nt: TGTGCCAGCAGTCCTCGAACGGGACAGGTTAATGAAAAACTGTTTTTT

v_call: TRBV7-8
clone_size: once
j_call: TRBJ1-5
d_call: .
cdr3_aa: CASSSRRTVGNQPQHF
cdr3_nt: TGTGCCAGCAGCTCCCGTCGGACAGTTGGGAATCAGCCCCAGCATTTT

v_call: TRBV6-1
clone_size: .
j_call: TRBJ2-5
d_call: .
cdr3_aa: CASTLGAVYQETQYF
cdr3_nt: TGTGCCAGCACCTTGGGGGCTGTGTACCAAGAGACCCAGTACTTC

v_call: TRBV13
clone_size: .
j_call: TRBJ2-3
d_call: .
cdr3_aa: CASREGNTDTQYF
cdr3_nt: TGTGCCAGCAGAGAGGGGAACACAGATACGCAGTATTTT

v_call: TRBV4-1
clone_size: .
j_call: TRBJ1-2
d_call: TRBD1
cdr3_aa: CASSQHTTTGISYTF
cdr3_nt: TGCGCCAGCAGCCAACACACCACGACAGGGATTAGCTACACCTTC

v_call: TRBV6-4
clone_size: .
j_call: TRBJ2-5
d_call: .
cdr3_aa: CASPVFLTQYF
cdr3_nt: TGTGCCAGCCCAGTGTTTTTGACCCAGTACTTC

v_call: TRBV11-2
clone_size: .
j_call: TRBJ2-5
d_call: .
cdr3_aa: CASSPSKQQETQYF
cdr3_nt: TGTGCCAGCAGCCCGTCGAAACAGCAAGAGACCCAGTACTTC

v_call: TRBV30
clone_size: few
j_call: TRBJ1-2
d_call: TRBD1
cdr3_aa: CAWPRFDRGDYGYTF
cdr3_nt: TGTGCCTGGCCAAGATTTGACAGGGGGGACTATGGCTACACCTTC